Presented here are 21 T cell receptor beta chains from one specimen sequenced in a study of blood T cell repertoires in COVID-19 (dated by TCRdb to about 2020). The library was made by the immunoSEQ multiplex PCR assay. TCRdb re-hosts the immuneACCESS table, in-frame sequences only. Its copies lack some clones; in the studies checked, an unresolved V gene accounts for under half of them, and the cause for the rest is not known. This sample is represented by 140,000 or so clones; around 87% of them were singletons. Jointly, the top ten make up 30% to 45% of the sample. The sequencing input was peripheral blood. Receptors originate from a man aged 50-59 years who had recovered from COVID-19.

This CDR3 reads CASSSTPGQGSREQYF. In DNA form, the CDR3 reads TGTGCCAGCTCTTCTACTCCGGGACAGGGTTCTCGGGAGCAGTACTTC. The chain employs TRBV18 and TRBJ2-7, with TRBD1 matching over 9 bases. The V gene end was trimmed by 6 bases and the J gene end by 7 bases; junction bases not matched to a gene: 16. The CDR3 consists of 16 residues. Germline assignment: CDR1 KGHSH and CDR2 LQKENI.

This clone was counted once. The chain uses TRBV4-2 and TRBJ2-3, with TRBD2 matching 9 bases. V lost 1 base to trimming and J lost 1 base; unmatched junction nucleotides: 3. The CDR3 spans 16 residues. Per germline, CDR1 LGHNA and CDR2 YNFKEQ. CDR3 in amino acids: CASSQAVAGGTDTQYF. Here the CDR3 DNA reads TGTGCCAGCAGCCAAGCGGTAGCGGGGGGCACAGATACGCAGTATTTT.

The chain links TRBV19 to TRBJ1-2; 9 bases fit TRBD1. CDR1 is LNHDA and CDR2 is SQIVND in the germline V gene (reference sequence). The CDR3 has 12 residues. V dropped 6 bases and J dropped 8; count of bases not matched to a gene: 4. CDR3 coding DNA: TGTGCCAGTAGCACGACAGGGGGAGGCTACACCTTC. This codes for CASSTTGGGYTF.

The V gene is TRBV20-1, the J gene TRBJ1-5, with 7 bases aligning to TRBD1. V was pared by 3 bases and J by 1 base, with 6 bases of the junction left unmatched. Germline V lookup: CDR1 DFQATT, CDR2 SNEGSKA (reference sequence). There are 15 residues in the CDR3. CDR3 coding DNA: TGCAGTGCTAGTTCGGGACAGAGCAGCAATCAGCCCCAGCATTTT. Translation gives CSASSGQSSNQPQHF.

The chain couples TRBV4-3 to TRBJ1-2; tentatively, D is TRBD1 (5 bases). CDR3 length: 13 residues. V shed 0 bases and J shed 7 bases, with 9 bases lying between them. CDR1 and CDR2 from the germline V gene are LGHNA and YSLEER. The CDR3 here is CASSQDLGGGYTF. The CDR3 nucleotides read TGCGCCAGCAGCCAAGATCTGGGGGGTGGCTACACCTTC.

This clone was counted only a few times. As DNA, the CDR3 is TGTGCCAGTGGATTGACAGGGGAGGATGAAAAACTGTTTTTT. This encodes CASGLTGEDEKLFF. The V call is TRBV19, the J call TRBJ1-4; TRBD1 aligns across 8 bases. The CDR3 contains 14 residues. Per germline, CDR1 LNHDA and CDR2 SQIVND (reference sequence). Trimming at V came to 8 bases and at J to 6 bases, leaving 8 bases not matched to a gene.

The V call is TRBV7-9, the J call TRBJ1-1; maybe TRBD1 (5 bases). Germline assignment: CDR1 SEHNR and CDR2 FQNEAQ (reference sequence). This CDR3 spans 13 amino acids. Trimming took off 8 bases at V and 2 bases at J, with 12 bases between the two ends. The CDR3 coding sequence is TGTGCCAGCGGGTTCGACAGAAACACTGAAGCTTTCTTT. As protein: CASGFDRNTEAFF.

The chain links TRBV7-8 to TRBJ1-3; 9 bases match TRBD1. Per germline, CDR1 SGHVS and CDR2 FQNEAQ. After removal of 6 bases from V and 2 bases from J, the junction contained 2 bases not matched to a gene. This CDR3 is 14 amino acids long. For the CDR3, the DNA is TGTGCCAGCAGGGACAGGGGAACTGGAAACACCATATATTTT. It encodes CASRDRGTGNTIYF.

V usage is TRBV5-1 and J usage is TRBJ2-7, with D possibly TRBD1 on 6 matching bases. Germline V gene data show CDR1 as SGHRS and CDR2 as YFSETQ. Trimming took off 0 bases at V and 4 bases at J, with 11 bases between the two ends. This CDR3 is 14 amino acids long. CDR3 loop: CASSLVPQGYEQYF. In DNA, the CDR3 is TGCGCCAGCAGCTTGGTCCCACAGGGATACGAGCAGTACTTC. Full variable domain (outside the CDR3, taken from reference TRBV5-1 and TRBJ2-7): KAGVTQTPRYLIKTRGQQVTLSCSPISGHRSVSWYQQTPGQGLQFLFEYFSETQRNKGNFPGRFSGRQFSNSRSEMNVSTLELGDSALYLCASSLVPQGYEQYFGPGTRLTVT.

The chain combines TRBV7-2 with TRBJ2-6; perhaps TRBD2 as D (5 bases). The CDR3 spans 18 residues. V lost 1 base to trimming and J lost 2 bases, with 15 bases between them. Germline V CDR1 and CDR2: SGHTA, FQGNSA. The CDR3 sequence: CASSLVAPREAGANVLTF. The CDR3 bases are TGTGCCAGCAGCTTAGTGGCCCCACGGGAAGCTGGGGCCAACGTCCTGACTTTC.

CDR3 residues: CASSRGQNYEQYF. The CDR3 DNA follows: TGCGCCAGCAGCCGAGGACAGAACTACGAGCAGTACTTC. This chain uses TRBV4-1 with TRBJ2-7; D possibly corresponds to TRBD1 (6 bases). CDR3 size: 13 residues. Germline CDR1 reads MGHRA; CDR2 reads YSYEKL. Trimming shortened V by 4 bases and J by 3 bases, and 10 bases separated the two germline ends.

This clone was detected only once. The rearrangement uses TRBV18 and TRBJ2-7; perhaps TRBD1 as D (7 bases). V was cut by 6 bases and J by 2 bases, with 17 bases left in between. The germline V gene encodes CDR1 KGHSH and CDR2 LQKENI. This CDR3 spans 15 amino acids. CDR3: CASSAGQLAAYEQYF. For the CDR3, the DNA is TGTGCCAGCTCGGCGGGACAGCTAGCCGCCTACGAGCAGTACTTC.

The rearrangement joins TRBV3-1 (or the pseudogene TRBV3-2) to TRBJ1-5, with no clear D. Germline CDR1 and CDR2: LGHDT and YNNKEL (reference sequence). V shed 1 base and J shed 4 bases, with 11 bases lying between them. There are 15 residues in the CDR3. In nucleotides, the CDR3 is TGTGCCAGCAGCCAAGTAGCCGGGAATAATCAGCCCCAGCATTTT. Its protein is CASSQVAGNNQPQHF.

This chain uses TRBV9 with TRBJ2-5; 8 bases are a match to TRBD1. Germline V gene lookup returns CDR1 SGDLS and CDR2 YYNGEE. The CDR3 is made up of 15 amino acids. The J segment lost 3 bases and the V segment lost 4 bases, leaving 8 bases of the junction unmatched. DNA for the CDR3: TGTGCCAGCAGCCTTGGACAGGGCTGGGAAGAGACCCAGTACTTC. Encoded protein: CASSLGQGWEETQYF.

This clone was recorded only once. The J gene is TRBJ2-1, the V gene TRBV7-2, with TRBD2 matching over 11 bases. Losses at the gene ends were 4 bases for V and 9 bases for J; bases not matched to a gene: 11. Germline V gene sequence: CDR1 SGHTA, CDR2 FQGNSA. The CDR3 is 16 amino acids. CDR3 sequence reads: CASSSVLAGGQFEQFF. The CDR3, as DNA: TGTGCCAGCAGCTCCGTGCTAGCGGGGGGCCAATTTGAGCAGTTCTTC.

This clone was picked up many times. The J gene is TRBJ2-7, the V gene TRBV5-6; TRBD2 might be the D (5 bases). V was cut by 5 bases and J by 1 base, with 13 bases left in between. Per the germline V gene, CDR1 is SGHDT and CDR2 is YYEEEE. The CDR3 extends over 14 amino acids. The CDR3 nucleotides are TGTGCCAGCAGTGTTCGAGGGAATTCCTACGAGCAGTACTTC. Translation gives CASSVRGNSYEQYF.

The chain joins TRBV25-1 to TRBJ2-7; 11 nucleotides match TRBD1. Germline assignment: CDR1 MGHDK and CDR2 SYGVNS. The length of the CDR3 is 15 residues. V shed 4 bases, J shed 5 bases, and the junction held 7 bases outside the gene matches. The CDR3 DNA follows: TGTGCCAGCAGTGCACATGGACAGGGGGCCGACGAGCAGTACTTC. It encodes CASSAHGQGADEQYF.

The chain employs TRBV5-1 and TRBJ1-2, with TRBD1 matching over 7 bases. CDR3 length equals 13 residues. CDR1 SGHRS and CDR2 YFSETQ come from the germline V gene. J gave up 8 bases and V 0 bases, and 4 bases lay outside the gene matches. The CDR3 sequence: CASSLGQGSGYTF. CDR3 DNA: TGCGCCAGCAGCTTGGGACAGGGTAGCGGCTACACCTTC.

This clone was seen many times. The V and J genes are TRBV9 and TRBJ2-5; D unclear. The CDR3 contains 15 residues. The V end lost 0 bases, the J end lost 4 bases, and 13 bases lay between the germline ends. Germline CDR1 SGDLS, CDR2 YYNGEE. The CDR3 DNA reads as TGTGCCAGCAGCGTAGCCGGCGTCCAGGCAGAGACCCAGTACTTC. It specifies CASSVAGVQAETQYF. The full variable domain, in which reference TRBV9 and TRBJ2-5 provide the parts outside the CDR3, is DSGVTQTPKHLITATGQRVTLRCSPRSGDLSVYWYQQSLDQGLQFLIQYYNGEERAKGNILERFSAQQFPDLHSELNLSSLELGDSALYFCASSVAGVQAETQYFGPGTRLLVL.

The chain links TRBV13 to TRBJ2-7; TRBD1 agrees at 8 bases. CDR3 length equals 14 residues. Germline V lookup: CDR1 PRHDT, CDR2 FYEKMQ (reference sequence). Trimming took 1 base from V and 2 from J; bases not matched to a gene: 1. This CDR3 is CASSLDRGTYEQYF. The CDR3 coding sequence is TGTGCCAGCAGCTTAGACAGGGGGACCTACGAGCAGTACTTC.

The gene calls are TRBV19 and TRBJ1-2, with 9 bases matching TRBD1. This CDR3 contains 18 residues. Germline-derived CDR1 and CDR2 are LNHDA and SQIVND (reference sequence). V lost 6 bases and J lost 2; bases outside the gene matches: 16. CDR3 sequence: CASRGRLADRGENYGYTF. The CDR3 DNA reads TGTGCCAGTAGGGGGAGGCTCGCGGACAGGGGAGAAAACTATGGCTACACCTTC.